This TCR beta chain was found in a study of CD8 T cells in Susac syndrome. Roughly 0.45 to 1 ug RNA was reverse transcribed with random hexamers. TCRdb itself ran the immunoSEQ multiplex PCR reads through MiXCR, one entry per CDR3 protein. Found here are 200,000 to 250,000 distinct CDR3 sequences, approximately 95% of them singletons; the top ten hold around 0.08%. Germline CDR1 and CDR2: GTSNPN and SVGIG (reference sequence). The CDR3 is 13 amino acids. The ends were cut back, 4 bases at V and 0 bases at J, with 7 bases in the middle. The gene calls are TRBV30 and TRBJ1-3, with D unclear. This TCR derives from a human donor with multiple sclerosis. Sequenced material: CD4+ T cells from PBMCs. The CDR3 DNA sequence: TGTGCCTGGACTCCCCTCTCTGGAAACACCATATATTTT. This sequence encodes CAWTPLSGNTIYF.